Sequencing of this T cell receptor (beta chain) was carried out in a study of blood T cells in healthy people across ages (dated by TCRdb to 2015 to 2017). Turning to the overall study: In model experiments, template switching captured about one uniquely barcoded TCR beta cDNA molecule for every two T cells. The study analyzed two additional independent replicas of 1 million unique cDNA reads from the same blood draw for two donors, one aged 18 to 29 and one aged 80 or older. Using deep sequencing normalized with unique cDNA molecular identifiers, the study measured how TCR beta repertoire diversity changes with age. The donors were divided into four age groups: young (average around 16 years), middle-aged (about 40), aged (approximately 64) and long-lived (approximately 74). Donors of different ages were randomly distributed across sequencing lanes to avoid experimental bias. Results the study describes overall, beyond this receptor: The long-lived group showed more naive CD4+ T cells, fewer expanded clones and increased TCR diversity than the aged group, suggesting age selection. Estimates of total diversity based on one million sequenced T cells were considered lower bounds and underestimates. Observed TCR beta diversity per million T cells fell roughly linearly with age, and a significant reduction was already apparent by age roughly 40. Because profiling used bulk unsorted PBMCs, naive and antigen-experienced compartments could not be compared conclusively. There was a strong correlation between observed TCR beta diversity and the percentage of naive T cells measured by flow cytometry. Donor CMV infection status was unknown, potentially confounding age-related changes in expanded clonotypes.

The library came from 5' RACE. The data were produced on an Illumina HiSeq 2500. A second PCR of roughly 6 to 11 cycles was performed with a sample-barcoded 5' primer and a J-beta primer mix. Each TCR beta cDNA molecule received a unique molecular identifier from a template-switch 5' adaptor carrying 12 random nucleotides. Each sample yielded at least 2.5 million CDR3-containing paired-end reads. First-strand cDNA synthesis was performed from all RNA using the Mint cDNA synthesis kit, with priming by a TRBC-specific oligonucleotide. After uracil-DNA glycosylase treatment, a first 18-cycle PCR used universal primers M1SS and BC2_uni_R on all cDNA. The authors' analysis ran thus. For normalization, 1 million high-quality reads, each with a distinct molecular identifier, were randomly selected from each sample. Reads sharing molecular identifiers were discarded rather than binned into consensus sequences. MiTCR, run with a Q25 quality threshold and the strictest error-elimination algorithm, handled CDR3 identification, clonotype clustering and error correction. Lower-bound total TCR beta diversity was estimated with a nonparametric unseen species model using Euler transformation. TCRdb applied fastp at Q25 and MiXCR to the public reads, then kept only in-frame beta chains. One record per CDR3 amino acid sequence lists the most common genes and DNA. TCRdb, rather than the study authors, made the V and J calls. The sample includes roughly 800,000 distinct CDR3 sequences, with over 45% observed a single time. Around 22% of the sample rests with the top ten.

The germline V gene supplies CDR1 MDHEN and CDR2 SYDVKM. Including cysteine and phenylalanine, the CDR3 has 14 amino acids. The kept DNA is CDR3 alone, 42 bases in frame from the first base. In its sample, this clonotype was seen a few times. Its antigen is unknown. Per-nucleotide qualities are absent, and no much larger clonotype sits a single base away. The donors were roughly 40 Caucasian individuals from Russia, aged roughly 6 to 100 years, who were systemically healthy. About 10 milliliters of peripheral blood were collected from each donor into EDTA-treated Vacutainer tubes. Ficoll-Paque density-gradient centrifugation was used to isolate PBMCs, with at least 7 million per sample. Total RNA was extracted from PBMCs with Trizol reagent, with at least 6 micrograms obtained per sample. For every donor, flow cytometry on a PBMC aliquot measured the percentage of naive CD45RAhigh/CD27high T cells.

The sample was blood. The sequence is built from TRBV28 and TRBJ2-5, with the D segment identity uncertain. The end of the DNA fits TRBJ2-7 better, so the J call may be wrong. This TCR was recovered from a man younger than 40 in good health. The CDR3 reads CAPPYKAFPHEQYF. The sequenced DNA: TGTGCCCCACCTTATAAGGCATTTCCCCACGAGCAGTACTTC.